The present T cell receptor (beta chain) was sequenced within a study of T cells expressing NK-cell markers. Overall study context: The TCR beta repertoires originated in sorted CD3+CD56+NKG2C+, CD3+CD56+NKG2C- and CD3+CD56-NKG2C+ T cells. General study points: NKG2C+ dominant clonotypes from several donors made up about 1.0-7.5% of CD8+ T cells. Whether expanded NKG2C+ T cell clones were HCMV-specific remained unclear.

TCRdb re-called the 5' RACE reads and shows each CDR3 protein once, DNA omitted. This repertoire includes 300,000 to 450,000 distinct CDR3 sequences. This CDR3 has 16 amino acids. CDR1 and CDR2 (germline): LGHNA, YNFKEQ. As for this clonotype: What it recognizes is unknown.

The clonotype originates from a man aged 18 to 70 in good health. The rearrangement joins TRBV4-2 to TRBJ1-2; TCRdb's assignment of TRBD1 cannot be checked, as there is no DNA. The material sequenced was blood T cells: a sorted CD56 or NKG2C T cell subset, CD4+ or CD8+ T cells, or bulk PBMC T cells (not recorded which). CDR3 residues: CASSQPPGSPNYGYTF.